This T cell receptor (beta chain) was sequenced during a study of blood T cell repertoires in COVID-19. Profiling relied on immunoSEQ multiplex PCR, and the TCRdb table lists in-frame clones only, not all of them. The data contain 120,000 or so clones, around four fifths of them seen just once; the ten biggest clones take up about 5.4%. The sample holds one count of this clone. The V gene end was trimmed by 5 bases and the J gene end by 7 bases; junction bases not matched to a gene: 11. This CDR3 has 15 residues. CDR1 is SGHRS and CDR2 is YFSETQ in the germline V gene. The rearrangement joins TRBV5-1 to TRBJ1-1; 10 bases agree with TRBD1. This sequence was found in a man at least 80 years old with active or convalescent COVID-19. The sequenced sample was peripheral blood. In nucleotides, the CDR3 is TGCGCCAGCAGTCAAACTTTCGGGACAGGGGATGAAGCTTTCTTT. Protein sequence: CASSQTFGTGDEAFF.